These 32 T cell receptor beta chains came from one sample sequenced in a study of human T cells and chemical hapten exposure. TCRdb reprocessed the RACE reads via MiXCR and lists one record per CDR3 protein. The profile shows under 450,000 distinct CDR3 sequences, around 6% of them singletons. Described time point: patch test 2, 6 weeks after DPC sensitization. Treatment defined: therapeutic diphenylcyclopropenone sensitization with weekly scalp DPC. The starting material was whole blood, obtained in connection with sensitization to the hapten diphenylcyclopropenone (DPC). These receptors were obtained from a woman aged 18-29 years with alopecia areata. Some clones in this sample may be carry-over from other donors' samples.

The chain couples TRBV4-3 to TRBJ2-6; D is ambiguous. CDR1 is LGHNA and CDR2 is YSLEER in the germline V gene. The CDR3 loop spans 16 amino acids. Trimming removed 0 bases at V and 0 bases at J, with 6 bases between. Here the CDR3 reads CASSQEVSSGANVLTF. The CDR3 DNA reads as TGCGCCAGCAGCCAAGAAGTGAGCTCTGGGGCCAACGTCCTGACTTTC.

This clonotype was detected a few times. This sequence joins TRBV6-5 and TRBJ1-6, with 7 nucleotides matching TRBD1. The J segment lost 8 bases and the V segment lost 6 bases, leaving 7 bases of the junction unmatched. Germline lookup yields CDR1 MNHEY and CDR2 SVGAGI. The CDR3 runs 14 residues. The CDR3 sequence is CASSPQTGYSPLHF. The CDR3 coding sequence is TGTGCCAGCAGCCCTCAGACAGGGTATTCACCCCTCCACTTT.

The genes are TRBV12-3 or TRBV12-4 and TRBJ1-2; no clear D gene. V was shortened by 6 bases and J by 4 bases, with 18 bases between the two germline ends. The CDR3 is 15 residues long. CDR3 residues: CASRSDGGRSYGYTF. In DNA form, the CDR3 reads TGTGCCAGCAGATCCGACGGAGGGCGTAGCTATGGCTACACCTTC.

Only a few counts were recorded for this clonotype. This chain links TRBV15 with TRBJ2-3, with TRBD2 matching 7 bases. CDR1 LNHNV and CDR2 YYDKDF come from the germline V gene (reference sequence). The CDR3 is made up of 16 amino acids. The J segment lost 3 bases and the V segment lost 5 bases, leaving 11 bases of the junction unmatched. Written as DNA, the CDR3 is TGTGCCACCAGCCAACCGACAGCGGGGATGACAGATACGCAGTATTTT. It codes for CATSQPTAGMTDTQYF.

This clonotype has a handful of counts. The chain couples TRBV18 to TRBJ2-3; the match to TRBD2 covers 8 bases. Germline lookup yields CDR1 KGHSH and CDR2 LQKENI. The CDR3 sequence is 16 residues long. V lost 2 bases to trimming and J lost 4 bases; unmatched junction nucleotides: 8. The CDR3 DNA sequence: TGTGCCAGCTCACCAAACGGGGGGGCCAGGCCAGATACGCAGTATTTT. Amino acids: CASSPNGGARPDTQYF.

The table lists this clonotype with a few counts. This chain links TRBV6-5 with TRBJ1-1; D possibly corresponds to TRBD1 (5 bases). The CDR3 contains 16 residues. The ends were cut back, 0 bases at V and 3 bases at J, with 14 bases in the middle. CDR1 is MNHEY, CDR2 SVGAGI, per germline. The CDR3: CASSYSFGGYDTEAFF. The CDR3 DNA is TGTGCCAGCAGTTACTCGTTCGGGGGGTATGACACTGAAGCTTTCTTT.

The chain is built from TRBV3-1 and TRBJ1-1; D is perhaps TRBD1 (5 bases). The V end lost 4 bases, the J end lost 4 bases, and 13 bases lay between the germline ends. Germline V lookup: CDR1 LGHDT, CDR2 YNNKEL (reference sequence). CDR3 length: 14 residues. CDR3 in DNA: TGTGCCAGCAGCCTCAACCAGGGATTCACTGAAGCTTTCTTT. This sequence encodes CASSLNQGFTEAFF.

The table lists this clonotype with a few counts. The rearrangement uses TRBV29-1 and TRBJ2-7; D is uncertain. The germline V and J ends were trimmed by 4 bases and 2 bases, with 9 bases remaining between them. CDR1 is SQVTM and CDR2 is ANQGSEA in the germline V gene. CDR3 size: 12 residues. DNA for the CDR3: TGCAGCGTTGTTAGTAGGGCCTACGAGCAGTACTTC. It is translated as CSVVSRAYEQYF.

The rearrangement uses TRBV2 and TRBJ1-6, with a tentative D call TRBD1 (5 bases). The length of the CDR3 is 14 residues. CDR1 and CDR2 from the germline V gene are SNHLY and FYNNEI. With 2 bases removed from V and 10 bases from J, the gap between germline ends came to 12 bases. The CDR3 region is CASSELGDGSPLHF. DNA for the CDR3: TGTGCCAGCAGTGAACTGGGGGATGGCTCACCCCTCCACTTT.

In its sample, this clonotype was seen a few times. The rearrangement uses TRBV6-6 and TRBJ1-5; D is unclear. The CDR3 spans 15 residues. CDR1 and CDR2 from the germline V gene are MNHNY and SVGAGI (reference sequence). Trimming shortened V by 4 bases and J by 0 bases, and 10 bases separated the two germline ends. CDR3 amino acids: CASSFSGLSNQPQHF. Written as DNA, the CDR3 is TGTGCCAGCAGTTTTTCCGGGCTTAGCAATCAGCCCCAGCATTTT.

V gene TRBV12-5 combines with J gene TRBJ2-3; D call uncertain. The CDR3 spans 11 residues. V gave up 6 bases and J gave up 8 bases, with 9 bases separating them. Germline V gives CDR1 LGHNT, CDR2 FRNRAP. CDR3 in amino acids: CASGPSGTQYF. DNA for the CDR3: TGTGCTAGTGGCCCGAGTGGTACGCAGTATTTT. Full variable domain (rest looked up from reference TRBV12-5 and TRBJ2-3): DARVTQTPRHKVTEMGQEVTMRCQPILGHNTVFWYRQTMMQGLELLAYFRNRAPLDDSGMPKDRFSAEMPDATLATLKIQPSEPRDSAVYFCASGPSGTQYFGPGTRLTVL.

This clonotype was observed a few times. The chain carries TRBV28 and TRBJ1-6; D is possibly TRBD1 (6 bases). Trimming left V 5 bases short and J 6 bases short, with 17 bases between. CDR1 is MDHEN, CDR2 SYDVKM, per germline. The CDR3 runs to 16 residues. The DNA of the CDR3 is TGTGCCAGCAGTCTCCCGCGAGGGGGAGGTAATTCACCCCTCCACTTT. Translating it yields CASSLPRGGGNSPLHF.

This clonotype showed up just a few times. The chain employs TRBV28 and TRBJ1-4; the D is unclear. The CDR3 sequence is 15 residues long. Trimming removed 5 bases from V and 8 bases from J, with 18 bases in between. Germline values: CDR1 MDHEN, CDR2 SYDVKM. In DNA, the CDR3 is TGTGCCAGCAGTCCCGGGCCCCTACCGGGGGAAAAACTGTTTTTT. It encodes CASSPGPLPGEKLFF.

This clonotype was picked up a small number of times. The DNA for the CDR3 is TGCAGTCTACGACCTAGTCGCGGGGAGCTGTTTTTT. Translating gives CSLRPSRGELFF. The chain links TRBV20-1 to TRBJ2-2; no firm D call. CDR1 is DFQATT and CDR2 is SNEGSKA in the germline V gene (reference sequence). V gave up 8 bases and J gave up 7 bases, with 14 bases separating them. The CDR3 consists of 12 residues.

The table lists this clonotype with a few counts. The chain links TRBV28 to TRBJ1-1, with 7 bases lining up with TRBD1. Germline V gene lookup returns CDR1 MDHEN and CDR2 SYDVKM. J lost 3 bases, V lost 6 bases, and 7 bases had no gene match. The CDR3 has 14 amino acids. CDR3: CASSQGGKDTEAFF. The CDR3 coding sequence is TGTGCCAGCAGCCAGGGGGGAAAGGACACTGAAGCTTTCTTT.

This clonotype showed up just a few times. V and J are TRBV3-1 and TRBJ2-3; possible D gene TRBD2, 6 bases. CDR1 and CDR2 (germline): LGHDT, YNNKEL (reference sequence). The V end was cut by 1 base, the J end by 14 bases, with 19 bases between. The CDR3 spans 14 residues. In nucleotides, the CDR3 is TGTGCCAGCAGCCAAGCACAAGGGACTGCGATACTGTATTTT. Translated, it gives CASSQAQGTAILYF.

This clonotype was counted ten times or more. The V gene is TRBV6-5, the J gene TRBJ2-3; perhaps TRBD1 as D (5 bases). CDR3 size: 12 residues. Germline CDR1 and CDR2: MNHEY and SVGAGI. V lost 6 bases and J 3 bases, leaving 7 bases between the germline ends. This CDR3 is CASRAGTDTQYF. Here the CDR3 DNA reads TGTGCCAGCAGAGCAGGGACAGATACGCAGTATTTT.

Written as DNA, the CDR3 is TGTGCCAGCAGCCAAGTCGTTGGAGGGGAGACCCAGTACTTC. Translation gives CASSQVVGGETQYF. V usage is TRBV3-1 and J usage is TRBJ2-5; D may be TRBD2 (6 bases). The length of the CDR3 is 14 residues. Trimming left V 1 base short and J 5 bases short, with 11 bases between. Germline V lookup: CDR1 LGHDT, CDR2 YNNKEL (reference sequence).

The chain recombines TRBV7-2 with TRBJ1-3; D gene ambiguous. Germline loops: CDR1 SGHTA, CDR2 FQGNSA. Deletions cut 1 base from V and 0 bases from J, with 7 bases between. The CDR3 spans 15 residues. The CDR3 protein is CASSLVADSGNTIYF. CDR3 DNA sequence: TGTGCCAGCAGCTTAGTGGCGGACTCTGGAAACACCATATATTTT.

In this sample, this clonotype turned up a few times. The chain has TRBV4-3 and TRBJ2-5; 8 bases map to TRBD2. This CDR3 comprises 16 residues. Germline CDR1 is LGHNA and CDR2 is YSLEER. The V gene end was trimmed by 0 bases and the J gene end by 2 bases; junction bases not matched to a gene: 5. CDR3 DNA sequence: TGCGCCAGCAGCCAAGATCGGCAGCGGGGGCAAGAGACCCAGTACTTC. It is translated as CASSQDRQRGQETQYF.

In this sample, this clonotype turned up a few times. This rearrangement joins TRBV29-1 to TRBJ1-5; TRBD1 might be the D (5 bases). The CDR3 totals 14 residues. Germline lookup yields CDR1 SQVTM and CDR2 ANQGSEA. Trimming shortened V by 7 bases and J by 4 bases, and 17 bases separated the two germline ends. The CDR3 sequence is CSASEGQVNQPQHF. The DNA for the CDR3 is TGCAGCGCCAGTGAGGGGCAGGTGAATCAGCCCCAGCATTTT.

CDR3 coding DNA: TGTGCCAGCAGCGCCGGACTTTTATACACAGATACGCAGTATTTT. Amino acid sequence: CASSAGLLYTDTQYF. The chain is built from TRBV5-8 and TRBJ2-3; maybe TRBD2 (5 bases). Germline CDR1 SGHTS, CDR2 YDEGEE. This CDR3 region has 15 residues. V gave up 4 bases and J gave up 2 bases, with 14 bases separating them.

This clonotype was seen at least ten times. The chain uses TRBV7-2 and TRBJ2-5; D gene unclear. Germline V gene sequence: CDR1 SGHTA, CDR2 FQGNSA. Trimming took 5 bases from V and 5 from J, leaving 12 bases between them. This CDR3 has 13 residues. CDR3 DNA sequence: TGTGCCAGCAGCCAATCACGAAAGGAGACCCAGTACTTC. Protein sequence: CASSQSRKETQYF.

The V call is TRBV18, the J call TRBJ2-1; no clear D. This CDR3 has 16 amino acids. CDR1 and CDR2 (germline): KGHSH, LQKENI. Trimming pared 0 bases from V and 0 bases from J, leaving 9 bases between. Written as DNA, the CDR3 is TGTGCCAGCTCACCACCGAAACAGAGCTCCTACAATGAGCAGTTCTTC. Its translation: CASSPPKQSSYNEQFF.

This clonotype was counted a few times. This chain connects TRBV14 to TRBJ1-6; D remains ambiguous. CDR3 length: 14 amino acids. V gave up 4 bases and J gave up 5 bases, with 9 bases separating them. In germline, CDR1 is SGHDN, CDR2 FVKESK. The CDR3 loop reads CASSLNWNNSPLHF. The CDR3 nucleotides read TGTGCCAGCAGCCTCAACTGGAATAATTCACCCCTCCACTTT.

This clonotype was picked up a small number of times. The V gene is TRBV25-1, the J gene TRBJ2-1; D is possibly TRBD2 (7 bases). Trimming took 2 bases from V and 3 from J, leaving 17 bases between them. The CDR3 runs to 17 residues. Germline lookup yields CDR1 MGHDK and CDR2 SYGVNS. The CDR3 DNA reads as TGTGCCAGCAGTGAAGCTACAGGCGGGGGCTTCTACAATGAGCAGTTCTTC. Its protein product is CASSEATGGGFYNEQFF.

This clonotype has ten or more counts. The rearrangement joins TRBV5-1 to TRBJ2-3; 14 nucleotides line up with TRBD2. V lost 4 bases and J lost 9; bases outside the gene matches: 7. This CDR3 comprises 15 residues. CDR1 is SGHRS and CDR2 is YFSETQ in the germline V gene. For the CDR3, the DNA is TGCGCCAGCAGCCCCGGGACTAGCGGGAGTCGCACGCAGTATTTT. Translated, it gives CASSPGTSGSRTQYF.

This clonotype was observed a handful of times. The gene calls are TRBV6-5 and TRBJ1-1; D possibly corresponds to TRBD1 (6 bases). Trimming removed 5 bases from V and 8 bases from J, with 15 bases in between. The CDR3 loop spans 13 amino acids. Germline values: CDR1 MNHEY, CDR2 SVGAGI. The CDR3 loop reads CASSARAGAEAFF. DNA of the CDR3: TGTGCCAGCAGTGCACGAGCGGGGGCCGAAGCTTTCTTT.

This clonotype was counted only a few times. V usage is TRBV6-5 and J usage is TRBJ2-3, with 10 bases aligning to TRBD2. This CDR3 comprises 14 residues. J gave up 2 bases and V 8 bases, and 4 bases lay outside the gene matches. The germline V gene encodes CDR1 MNHEY and CDR2 SVGAGI. The CDR3 region has the DNA TGTGCCAGCCGCAGCGGGGGGGACACAGATACGCAGTATTTT. Translating gives CASRSGGDTDTQYF.

This clonotype came up a few times. CDR3 nucleotide sequence: TGTGCCAGCAGCTTACCAGCGGGGGCCCAAGAGACCCAGTACTTC. Protein: CASSLPAGAQETQYF. The rearrangement links TRBV7-2 to TRBJ2-5; 8 nucleotides agree with TRBD2. The germline V gene has CDR1 SGHTA and CDR2 FQGNSA. The V segment lost 2 bases and the J segment 1 base; nucleotides outside the gene matches: 3. The CDR3 is made up of 15 amino acids. The full variable domain, with the rest looked up from reference TRBV7-2 and TRBJ2-5, is GAGVSQSPSNKVTEKGKDVELRCDPISGHTALYWYRQSLGQGLEFLIYFQGNSAPDKSGLPSDRFSAERTGGSVSTLTIQRTQQEDSAVYLCASSLPAGAQETQYFGPGTRLLVL.

CDR3 bases: TGTGCCAGCAGTGAAATCAGGGGAACGTATGAAAAACTGTTTTTT. It encodes CASSEIRGTYEKLFF. V gene TRBV6-5 combines with J gene TRBJ1-4; a possible D gene is TRBD1 (6 bases). V was cut by 5 bases and J by 6 bases, with 16 bases left in between. Germline V CDR1 and CDR2: MNHEY, SVGAGI. The CDR3 sequence is 15 residues long.

This clonotype occurred many times. The CDR3 DNA sequence: TGTGCCAGCAGTTACGCCCAGGGGGCGAGCACTGAAGCTTTCTTT. This gives the protein CASSYAQGASTEAFF. The chain couples TRBV6-5 to TRBJ1-1; TRBD1 matches at 8 bases. The V gene end was trimmed by 2 bases and the J gene end by 4 bases; junction bases not matched to a gene: 6. Germline V gene lookup returns CDR1 MNHEY and CDR2 SVGAGI. The CDR3 totals 15 residues.